The 27 T cell receptor beta chains given below trace back to one sample, sequenced in a study of technical replicates of blood from several donors. Sequenced by immunoSEQ multiplex PCR; TCRdb stores in-frame clones only, minus some. The sample lists 55,000 to 60,000 clones; 90% to 95% were seen once. Sequences were obtained from PBMCs. Every receptor here comes from a human donor in good health. Some clones in this sample may be carry-over from other donors' samples.

This chain connects TRBV30 to TRBJ1-3; D perhaps matches TRBD1 (5 bases). The germline V gene encodes CDR1 GTSNPN and CDR2 SVGIG (reference sequence). The CDR3 runs 14 residues. Trimming pared 5 bases from V and 0 bases from J, leaving 11 bases between. In nucleotides, the CDR3 is TGTGCCTGGGGTACGGGGGTCTCTGGAAACACCATATATTTT. Translating gives CAWGTGVSGNTIYF.

V gene TRBV7-2 combines with J gene TRBJ1-5; TRBD1 aligns across 7 bases. The germline V gene encodes CDR1 SGHTA and CDR2 FQGNSA. The CDR3 is made up of 15 amino acids. Trimming removed 5 bases from V and 2 bases from J; junction bases left unmatched: 6. CDR3 DNA sequence: TGTGCCAGCAGCGTCACAGGGGTTGGCAATCAGCCCCAGCATTTT. Translating it yields CASSVTGVGNQPQHF.

Turning to this clone: Its ends do not fully match the called genes, so a read error is possible. The V gene is TRBV20-1, the J gene TRBJ2-7, with TRBD1 matching over 7 bases. This CDR3 region has 11 residues. In germline, CDR1 is DFQATT, CDR2 SNEGSKA (reference sequence). CDR3: CSAFVQGRVHF. The DNA for the CDR3 is TGCAGTGCTTTCGTACAGGGGCGAGTACACTTC.

The rearrangement joins TRBV4-1 to TRBJ2-2; 8 bases match TRBD2. The CDR3 contains 16 residues. The germline V gene encodes CDR1 MGHRA and CDR2 YSYEKL. V gave up 1 base and J gave up 4 bases; unmatched junction bases: 5. The CDR3, as DNA: TGCGCCAGCAGCCAAGCGGGAGGGCCCGTCACCGGGGAGCTGTTTTTT. The encoded protein is CASSQAGGPVTGELFF.

The J gene is TRBJ2-1, the V gene TRBV2; no clear D. CDR1 is SNHLY, CDR2 FYNNEI, per germline. The CDR3 length is 12 residues. V was shortened by 10 bases and J by 4 bases, with 11 bases between the two germline ends. The CDR3 DNA follows: TGTGCCACCAGACCCGGTTACAATGAGCAGTTCTTC. It encodes CATRPGYNEQFF.

This clone was detected once. This rearrangement joins TRBV10-3 to TRBJ2-7; 8 nucleotides align to TRBD2. V lost 4 bases to trimming and J lost 7 bases; unmatched junction nucleotides: 6. This CDR3 has 13 residues. Per germline, CDR1 ENHRY and CDR2 SYGVKD. The CDR3 is CAISVPRGGEQYF. Here the CDR3 DNA reads TGTGCCATCAGTGTTCCCCGCGGGGGGGAGCAGTACTTC.

V is TRBV7-3 and J is TRBJ2-3, with 11 bases aligning to TRBD2. Germline loops: CDR1 SGHTA, CDR2 FQGTGA. With V trimmed by 4 bases and J by 0 bases, 3 bases remained unmatched. The CDR3 runs 16 residues. The CDR3 loop is CASSSLAGASTDTQYF. The CDR3 nucleotides read TGTGCCAGCAGCTCACTAGCGGGGGCCAGCACAGATACGCAGTATTTT.

The J gene is TRBJ1-2, the V gene TRBV6-5; possibly TRBD1 for D (6 bases). The ends were cut back, 2 bases at V and 1 base at J, with 8 bases in the middle. CDR3 length equals 14 residues. Germline-derived CDR1 and CDR2 are MNHEY and SVGAGI. DNA of the CDR3: TGTGCCAGCAGTTACAGGGACATTAACTATGGCTACACCTTC. This gives the protein CASSYRDINYGYTF.

The chain is built from TRBV29-1 and TRBJ2-5; D gene ambiguous. Germline assignment: CDR1 SQVTM and CDR2 ANQGSEA. The ends were cut back, 4 bases at V and 5 bases at J, with 5 bases in the middle. The CDR3 has 10 amino acids. As DNA, the CDR3 is TGCAGCGTTGTGCGGGAGACCCAGTACTTC. Its translation is CSVVRETQYF.

The chain recombines TRBV29-1 with TRBJ2-3; tentatively, D is TRBD1 (6 bases). Trimming cost V 7 bases and J 5 bases, with 19 bases left between them. CDR1 SQVTM and CDR2 ANQGSEA come from the germline V gene. The CDR3 spans 14 residues. The CDR3 nucleotides are TGCAGCGCAGAGGGGCAGGGGATTCAAGATACGCAGTATTTT. Translated: CSAEGQGIQDTQYF.

The chain has TRBV9 and TRBJ2-5; 9 bases map to TRBD2. This CDR3 has 15 residues. V lost 4 bases, J lost 5 bases, and 9 bases stayed unmatched. The germline V gene encodes CDR1 SGDLS and CDR2 YYNGEE. CDR3 bases: TGTGCCAGCAGCTTAAGCGGGGGGTCTTTGGAGACCCAGTACTTC. This codes for CASSLSGGSLETQYF. The whole variable domain, filled in from reference TRBV9 and TRBJ2-5, reads DSGVTQTPKHLITATGQRVTLRCSPRSGDLSVYWYQQSLDQGLQFLIQYYNGEERAKGNILERFSAQQFPDLHSELNLSSLELGDSALYFCASSLSGGSLETQYFGPGTRLLVL.

The rearrangement joins TRBV2 to TRBJ1-2; D is possibly TRBD1 (5 bases). The germline V gene has CDR1 SNHLY and CDR2 FYNNEI. The V and J ends lost 8 bases and 7 bases respectively, with 17 bases between them. The CDR3 is made up of 13 amino acids. CDR3 nucleotides: TGTGCCAGCGGATACCAGGAAGGGGCTGGCTACACCTTC. It is translated as CASGYQEGAGYTF.

The V gene is TRBV2, the J gene TRBJ2-7; 7 bases align to TRBD1. Germline values: CDR1 SNHLY, CDR2 FYNNEI. The CDR3 is 13 amino acids. J was trimmed by 3 bases and V by 6 bases; bases with no gene match: 5. The CDR3 DNA reads as TGTGCCAGCAGCCAGGGACAGCTCTACGAGCAGTACTTC. This codes for CASSQGQLYEQYF.

This clone was detected only a few times. The V gene is TRBV7-2, the J gene TRBJ1-1, with 7 bases lining up with TRBD1. There are 13 residues in the CDR3. Germline CDR1 is SGHTA and CDR2 is FQGNSA. The trim removed 4 bases at V and 1 base at J, leaving 0 bases unmatched. The CDR3 protein is CASSYRGNTEAFF. The CDR3 nucleotides read TGTGCCAGCAGCTACAGGGGGAACACTGAAGCTTTCTTT.

A single count supports this clone. V gene TRBV6-5 combines with J gene TRBJ2-7; weak D call: TRBD1 (6 bases). V lost 7 bases to trimming and J lost 3 bases, with 16 bases between them. There are 14 residues in the CDR3. The germline gives CDR1 MNHEY, CDR2 SVGAGI. The CDR3 DNA sequence: TGTGCCAGCATTCCCGGGACACTCGGCTACGAGCAGTACTTC. Translating gives CASIPGTLGYEQYF.

This clone has more than one count but fewer than ten. The gene calls are TRBV6-5 and TRBJ2-7; 7 bases align to TRBD2. Germline CDR1 reads MNHEY; CDR2 reads SVGAGI. The CDR3 contains 15 residues. Unmatched junction bases numbered 5, after V lost 0 bases and J lost 3 bases. As DNA, the CDR3 is TGTGCCAGCAGTTACTCGGGCGGGAGTGGCTACGAGCAGTACTTC. This gives the protein CASSYSGGSGYEQYF.

The chain combines TRBV19 with TRBJ1-1; D gene unclear. The germline CDR1 and CDR2 sequences are LNHDA and SQIVND (reference sequence). Trimming took off 2 bases at V and 0 bases at J, with 7 bases between the two ends. The CDR3 totals 14 residues. The CDR3 sequence: CASSISGVNTEAFF. For the CDR3, the DNA is TGTGCCAGTAGTATATCCGGAGTGAACACTGAAGCTTTCTTT.

The CDR3 loop is CASSQGLAGGETQYF. The CDR3 region has the DNA TGTGCCAGCAGCCAAGGACTAGCGGGAGGAGAGACCCAGTACTTC. The genes are TRBV7-8 and TRBJ2-5, with 14 bases lining up with TRBD2. This CDR3 has 15 amino acids. Germline values: CDR1 SGHVS, CDR2 FQNEAQ. V gave up 5 bases and J gave up 4 bases; unmatched junction bases: 3.

This chain uses TRBV5-1 with TRBJ2-2; 9 positions agree with TRBD2. CDR1 SGHRS and CDR2 YFSETQ come from the germline V gene. The CDR3 consists of 17 residues. Trimming removed 1 base from V and 5 bases from J; junction bases left unmatched: 9. CDR3 bases: TGCGCCAGCAGCTTGTCTAGCGGGGCCGAGGGGACCGGGGAGCTGTTTTTT. Amino acid sequence: CASSLSSGAEGTGELFF.

The sample holds a few counts of this clone. This sequence joins TRBV4-2 and TRBJ1-3, with D unresolved. V lost 2 bases and J lost 7, with 9 bases in between. Germline CDR1 reads LGHNA; CDR2 reads YNFKEQ. This CDR3 has 13 residues. The CDR3: CASSQPISNTIYF. The DNA of the CDR3 is TGTGCCAGCAGCCAACCCATTAGTAACACCATATATTTT.

V is TRBV4-2 and J is TRBJ2-3; maybe TRBD1 (5 bases). V was cut by 1 base and J by 0 bases, with 14 bases left in between. CDR1 is LGHNA, CDR2 YNFKEQ, per germline. The CDR3 contains 17 residues. CDR3 sequence: CASSQAWVRVSTDTQYF. DNA for the CDR3: TGTGCCAGCAGCCAAGCTTGGGTCAGGGTTAGCACAGATACGCAGTATTTT.

The rearrangement links TRBV5-4 to TRBJ1-5, with D unclear. The length of the CDR3 is 15 residues. Germline CDR1 and CDR2: SGHNT and YYREEE (reference sequence). V gave up 4 bases and J gave up 0 bases, with 11 bases separating them. The CDR3 coding sequence is TGTGCCAGCAGCACCTACTACATTAGCAATCAGCCCCAGCATTTT. This encodes CASSTYYISNQPQHF.

The V gene is TRBV7-6, the J gene TRBJ1-6; D remains ambiguous. CDR1 and CDR2 from the germline V gene are SGHVS and FNYEAQ. V lost 4 bases, J lost 9 bases, and 16 bases lay in between. The CDR3 contains 15 residues. DNA of the CDR3: TGTGCCAGCAGCTCCCGCTCCGGGAACCGTTCACCCCTCCACTTT. The encoded protein is CASSSRSGNRSPLHF.

This clone came up once. The rearrangement links TRBV9 to TRBJ2-1, with 11 bases lining up with TRBD2. J was trimmed by 5 bases and V by 5 bases; bases with no gene match: 6. CDR1 and CDR2 from the germline V gene are SGDLS and YYNGEE. CDR3 length equals 15 residues. The CDR3 coding sequence is TGTGCCAGCAGTTCACTAGCGGGGGCGAACAATGAGCAGTTCTTC. Encoded protein: CASSSLAGANNEQFF.

The chain employs TRBV5-1 and TRBJ1-1, with D possibly TRBD1 on 5 matching bases. Trimming took off 4 bases at V and 0 bases at J, with 19 bases between the two ends. Germline V CDR1 and CDR2: SGHRS, YFSETQ. The CDR3 has 17 amino acids. The CDR3 protein is CASSADRGGSVNTEAFF. CDR3 DNA sequence: TGCGCCAGCAGCGCCGATCGGGGGGGTTCCGTGAACACTGAAGCTTTCTTT.

The J gene is TRBJ1-4, the V gene TRBV7-8; 7 bases are shared with TRBD1. The CDR3 is made up of 14 amino acids. Germline V gene sequence: CDR1 SGHVS, CDR2 FQNEAQ. The trim removed 5 bases at V and 5 bases at J, leaving 5 bases unmatched. CDR3 residues: CASSPQTGNEKLFF. The CDR3 bases are TGTGCCAGCAGCCCTCAGACAGGGAATGAAAAACTGTTTTTT.

This sequence joins TRBV7-2 and TRBJ2-1; a possible D gene is TRBD2 (5 bases). Deletions cut 5 bases from V and 8 bases from J, with 13 bases between. The CDR3 consists of 13 residues. CDR1 SGHTA and CDR2 FQGNSA come from the germline V gene. Here the CDR3 DNA reads TGTGCCAGCAGCCTACGGACTCCCCATGAGCAGTTCTTC. It yields the protein CASSLRTPHEQFF.